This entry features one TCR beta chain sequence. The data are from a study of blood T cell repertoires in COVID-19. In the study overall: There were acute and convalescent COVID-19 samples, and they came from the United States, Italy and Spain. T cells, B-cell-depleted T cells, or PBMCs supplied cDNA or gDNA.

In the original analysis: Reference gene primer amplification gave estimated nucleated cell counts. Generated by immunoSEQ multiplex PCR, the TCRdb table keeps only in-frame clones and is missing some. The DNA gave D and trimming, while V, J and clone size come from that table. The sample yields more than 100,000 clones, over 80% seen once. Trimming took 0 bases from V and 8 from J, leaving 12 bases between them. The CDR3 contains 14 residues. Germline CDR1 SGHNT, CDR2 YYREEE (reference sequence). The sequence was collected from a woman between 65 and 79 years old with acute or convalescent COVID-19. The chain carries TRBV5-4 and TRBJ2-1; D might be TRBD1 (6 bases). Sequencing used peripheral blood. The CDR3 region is CASSLGQAIDEQFF. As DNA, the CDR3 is TGTGCCAGCAGCTTGGGACAGGCGATAGATGAGCAGTTCTTC.